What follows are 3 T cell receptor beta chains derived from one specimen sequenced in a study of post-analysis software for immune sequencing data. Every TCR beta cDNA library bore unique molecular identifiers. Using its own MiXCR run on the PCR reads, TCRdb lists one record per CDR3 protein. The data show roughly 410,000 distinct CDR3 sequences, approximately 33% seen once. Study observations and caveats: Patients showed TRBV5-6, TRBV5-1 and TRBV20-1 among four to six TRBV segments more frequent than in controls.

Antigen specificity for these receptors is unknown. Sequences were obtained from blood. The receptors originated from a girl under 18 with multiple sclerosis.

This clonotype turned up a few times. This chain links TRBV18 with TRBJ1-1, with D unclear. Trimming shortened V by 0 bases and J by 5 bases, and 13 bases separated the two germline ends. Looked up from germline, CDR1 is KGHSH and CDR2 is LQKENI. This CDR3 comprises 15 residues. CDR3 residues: CASSPPSQRETEAFF. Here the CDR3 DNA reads TGTGCCAGCTCACCACCGTCTCAACGGGAAACTGAAGCTTTCTTT. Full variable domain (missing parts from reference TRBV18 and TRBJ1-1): NAGVMQNPRHLVRRRGQEARLRCSPMKGHSHVYWYRQLPEEGLKFMVYLQKENIIDESGMPKERFSAEFPKEGPSILRIQQVVRGDSAAYFCASSPPSQRETEAFFGQGTRLTVV.

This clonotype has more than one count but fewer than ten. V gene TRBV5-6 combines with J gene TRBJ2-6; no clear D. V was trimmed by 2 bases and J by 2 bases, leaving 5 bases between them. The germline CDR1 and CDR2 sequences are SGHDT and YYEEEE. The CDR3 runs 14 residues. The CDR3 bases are TGTGCCAGCAGCTTCCTAACTGGGGCCAACGTCCTGACTTTC. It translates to CASSFLTGANVLTF.

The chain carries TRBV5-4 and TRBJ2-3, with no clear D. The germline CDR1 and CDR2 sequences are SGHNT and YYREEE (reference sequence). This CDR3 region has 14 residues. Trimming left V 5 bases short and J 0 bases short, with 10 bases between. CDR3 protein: CASRVFGSTDTQYF. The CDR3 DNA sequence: TGTGCCAGCAGGGTATTCGGGAGCACAGATACGCAGTATTTT.